This T cell receptor (beta chain) was sequenced in a study of lymphopenia after photon versus proton radiotherapy. Study-wide results and caveats: Larger post-nadir TCR diversity loss correlated inversely with survival in deceased patients. After lymphocyte nadir, photon-treated repertoires showed oligoclonal expansion, especially CD8+ Temra.

This CDR3 is 17 amino acids long. V shed 0 bases, J shed 10 bases, and the junction held 12 bases outside the gene matches. Germline CDR1 reads SGHRS; CDR2 reads YFSETQ. As for this clone: Its target is unknown.

TCRdb keeps only in-frame clones here, not all; method: immunoSEQ multiplex PCR. The table records 70,000 to 95,000 clones, around four fifths of them present only once. The chain has TRBV5-1 and TRBJ2-1, with 11 bases that match TRBD2. This TCR came from a man between 60 and 75 years old with pancreatic cancer. This material consisted of peripheral blood, taken from a patient treated with proton-based radiotherapy. The CDR3 DNA reads as TGCGCCAGCAGCTTGGTATCGGGACTAGCGGCTACGGGCGAGCAGTTCTTC. This gives the protein CASSLVSGLAATGEQFF.